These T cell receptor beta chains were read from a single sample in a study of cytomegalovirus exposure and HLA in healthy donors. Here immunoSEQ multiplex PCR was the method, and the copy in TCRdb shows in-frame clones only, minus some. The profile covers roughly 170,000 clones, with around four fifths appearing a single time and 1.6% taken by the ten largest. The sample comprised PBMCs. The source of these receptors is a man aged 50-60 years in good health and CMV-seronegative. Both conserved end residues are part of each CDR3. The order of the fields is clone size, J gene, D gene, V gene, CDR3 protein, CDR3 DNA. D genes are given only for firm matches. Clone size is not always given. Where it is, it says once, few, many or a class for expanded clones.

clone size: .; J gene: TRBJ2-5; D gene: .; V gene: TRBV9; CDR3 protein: CASSVAPGETQYF; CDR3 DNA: TGTGCCAGCAGCGTGGCACCAGGGGAGACCCAGTACTTC
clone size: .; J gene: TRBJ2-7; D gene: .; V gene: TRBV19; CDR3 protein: CASSIGLSSTYEQYF; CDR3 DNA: TGTGCCAGTAGTATTGGGCTATCTTCTACCTACGAGCAGTACTTC
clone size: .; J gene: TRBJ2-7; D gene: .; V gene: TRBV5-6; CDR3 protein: CASSATWLNEQYF; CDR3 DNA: TGTGCCAGCAGCGCCACATGGTTGAACGAGCAGTACTTC
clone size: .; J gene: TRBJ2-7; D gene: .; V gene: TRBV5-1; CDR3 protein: CASSLRLGVGSYEQYF; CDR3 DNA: TGCGCCAGCAGCTTGAGGCTAGGGGTAGGGTCCTACGAGCAGTACTTC
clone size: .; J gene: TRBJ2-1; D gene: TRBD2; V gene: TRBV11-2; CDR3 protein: CASSSEPLAGGRNNEQFF; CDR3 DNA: TGTGCCAGCAGCTCCGAGCCCCTAGCGGGAGGGCGCAACAATGAGCAGTTCTTC
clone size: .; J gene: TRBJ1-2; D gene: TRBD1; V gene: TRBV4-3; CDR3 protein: CASSQDFGQGGYTF; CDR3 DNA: TGCGCCAGCAGCCAAGATTTCGGACAGGGCGGCTACACCTTC
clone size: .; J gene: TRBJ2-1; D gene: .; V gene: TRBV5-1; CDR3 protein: CASSPTGNEQFF; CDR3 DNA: TGCGCCAGCAGCCCAACAGGTAATGAGCAGTTCTTC
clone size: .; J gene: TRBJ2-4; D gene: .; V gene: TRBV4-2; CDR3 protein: CASSQEVGDLAKNIQYF; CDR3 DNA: TGTGCCAGCAGCCAAGAGGTCGGAGATCTAGCCAAAAACATTCAGTACTTC
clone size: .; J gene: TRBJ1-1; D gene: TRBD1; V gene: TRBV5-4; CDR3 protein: CASSLRQGTRGTEAFF; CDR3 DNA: TGTGCCAGCAGCTTACGACAGGGGACAAGAGGGACTGAAGCTTTCTTT
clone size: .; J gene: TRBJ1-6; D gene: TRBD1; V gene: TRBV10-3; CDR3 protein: CAILAGTDGSPLHF; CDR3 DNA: TGTGCCATCCTTGCCGGGACAGACGGTTCACCCCTCCACTTT
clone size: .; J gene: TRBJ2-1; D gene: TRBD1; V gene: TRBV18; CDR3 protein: CASSPRDRSSYNEQFF; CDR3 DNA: TGTGCCAGCTCACCGAGGGACAGGAGCTCCTACAATGAGCAGTTCTTC
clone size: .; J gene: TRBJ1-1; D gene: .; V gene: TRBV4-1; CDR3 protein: CASSHEVVNTEAFF; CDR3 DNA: TGCGCCAGCAGCCATGAGGTGGTGAACACTGAAGCTTTCTTT
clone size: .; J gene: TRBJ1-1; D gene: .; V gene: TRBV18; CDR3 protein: CASSPKTGSTEAFF; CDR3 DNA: TGTGCCAGCTCACCCAAGACGGGGAGCACTGAAGCTTTCTTT
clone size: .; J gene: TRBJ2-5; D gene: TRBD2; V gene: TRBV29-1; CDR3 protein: CSAWTSGSQETQYF; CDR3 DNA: TGCAGCGCCTGGACTAGCGGGAGCCAAGAGACCCAGTACTTC
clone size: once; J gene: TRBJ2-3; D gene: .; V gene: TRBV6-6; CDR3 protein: CASSYDRGTDTQYF; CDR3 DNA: TGTGCCAGCAGTTACGACAGAGGCACAGATACGCAGTATTTT
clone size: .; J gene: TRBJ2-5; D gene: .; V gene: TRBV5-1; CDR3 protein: CASSPTGQFQETQYF; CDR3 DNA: TGCGCCAGCAGCCCGACCGGACAGTTTCAAGAGACCCAGTACTTC
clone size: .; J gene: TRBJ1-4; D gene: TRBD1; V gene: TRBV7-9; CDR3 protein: CASSSGQSATNEKLFF; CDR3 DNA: TGTGCCAGCAGCTCGGGACAGAGTGCAACTAATGAAAAACTGTTTTTT
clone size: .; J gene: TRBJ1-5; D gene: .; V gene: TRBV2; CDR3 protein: CASRAWRAGGNQPQHF; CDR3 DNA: TGTGCCAGCAGGGCTTGGCGGGCAGGGGGCAATCAGCCCCAGCATTTT
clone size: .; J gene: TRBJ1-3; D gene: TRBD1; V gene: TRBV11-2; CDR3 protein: CASSAHRGSGNTIYF; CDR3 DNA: TGTGCCAGCAGCGCACACAGGGGCTCTGGAAACACCATATATTTT
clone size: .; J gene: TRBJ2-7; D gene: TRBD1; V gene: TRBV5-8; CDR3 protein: CASSRDRGSYEQYF; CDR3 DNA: TGTGCCAGCAGCCGGGACAGGGGCTCCTACGAGCAGTACTTC
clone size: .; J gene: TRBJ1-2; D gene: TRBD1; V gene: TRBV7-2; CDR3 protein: CASSPQTGKGYTF; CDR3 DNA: TGTGCCAGCAGCCCGCAGACAGGGAAAGGCTACACCTTC
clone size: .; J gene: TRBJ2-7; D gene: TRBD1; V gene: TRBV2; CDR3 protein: CASSYRDSSSYEQYF; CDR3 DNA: TGTGCCAGCAGTTACCGGGACAGTTCCTCCTACGAGCAGTACTTC
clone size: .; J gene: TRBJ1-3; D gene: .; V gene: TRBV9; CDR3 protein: CASSVAAGSGNTIYF; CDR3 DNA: TGTGCCAGCAGCGTAGCTGCGGGTTCTGGAAACACCATATATTTT
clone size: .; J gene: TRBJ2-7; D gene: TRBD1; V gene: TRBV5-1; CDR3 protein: CASSLGILLGTGDYEQYF; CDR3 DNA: TGCGCCAGCAGCCTCGGTATCCTCTTAGGGACAGGGGACTACGAGCAGTACTTC
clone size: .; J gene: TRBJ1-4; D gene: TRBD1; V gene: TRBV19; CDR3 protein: CASSIGTGPEKLFF; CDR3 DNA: TGTGCCAGTAGTATTGGGACAGGCCCCGAAAAACTGTTTTTT
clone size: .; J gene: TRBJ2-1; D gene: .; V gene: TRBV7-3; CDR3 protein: CASSSNEQFF; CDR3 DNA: TGTGCCAGCAGCTCGAATGAGCAGTTCTTC
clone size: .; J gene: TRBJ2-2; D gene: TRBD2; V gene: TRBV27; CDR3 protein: CASTLGLAGGGGELFF; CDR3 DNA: TGTGCCAGCACTCTGGGACTAGCGGGGGGCGGCGGGGAGCTGTTTTTT
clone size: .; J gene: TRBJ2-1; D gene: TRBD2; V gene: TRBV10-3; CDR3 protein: CAITSIAGGYNEQFF; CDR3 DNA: TGTGCCATCACTTCAATAGCGGGAGGCTACAATGAGCAGTTCTTC
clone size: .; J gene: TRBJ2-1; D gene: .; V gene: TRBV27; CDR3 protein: CASSTSRGQSSYNEQFF; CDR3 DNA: TGTGCCAGCAGTACCTCCAGGGGCCAAAGCTCCTACAATGAGCAGTTCTTC
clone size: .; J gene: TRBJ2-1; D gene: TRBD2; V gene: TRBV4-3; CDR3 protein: CASSRGTSASSSYNEQFF; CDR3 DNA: TGCGCCAGCAGCAGGGGGACTAGCGCCTCCAGCTCCTACAATGAGCAGTTCTTC
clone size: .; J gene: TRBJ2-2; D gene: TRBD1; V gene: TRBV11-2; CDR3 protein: CASTQGAVTGELFF; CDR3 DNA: TGTGCCAGCACCCAGGGGGCCGTCACCGGGGAGCTGTTTTTT
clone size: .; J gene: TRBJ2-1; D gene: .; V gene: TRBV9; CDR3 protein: CASSPRRGPAGNEQFF; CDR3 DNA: TGTGCCAGCAGCCCCCGTCGAGGGCCCGCGGGCAATGAGCAGTTCTTC
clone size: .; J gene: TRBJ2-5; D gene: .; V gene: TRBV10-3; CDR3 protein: CASAKRGQETQYF; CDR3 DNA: TGTGCCAGTGCAAAACGGGGCCAAGAGACCCAGTACTTC
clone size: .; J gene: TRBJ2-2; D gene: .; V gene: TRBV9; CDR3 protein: CASSVGAAREVVGELFF; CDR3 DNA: TGTGCCAGCAGCGTAGGAGCTGCGAGGGAGGTCGTCGGGGAGCTGTTTTTT
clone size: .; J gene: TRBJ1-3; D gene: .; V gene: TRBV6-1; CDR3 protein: CASSEDRGNTIYF; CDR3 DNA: TGTGCCAGCAGTGAAGACAGAGGAAACACCATATATTTT
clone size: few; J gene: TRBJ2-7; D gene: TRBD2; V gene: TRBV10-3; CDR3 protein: CAIRGGGEGEQYF; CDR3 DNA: TGTGCCATCAGGGGAGGAGGGGAGGGCGAGCAGTACTTC
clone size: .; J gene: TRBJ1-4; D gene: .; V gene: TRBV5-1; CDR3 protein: CASSSTATNEKLFF; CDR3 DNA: TGCGCCAGCAGCTCGACAGCTACTAATGAAAAACTGTTTTTT
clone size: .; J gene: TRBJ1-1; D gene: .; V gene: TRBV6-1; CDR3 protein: CASSEGRAEAFF; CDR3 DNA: TGTGCCAGCAGTGAAGGGAGGGCTGAAGCTTTCTTT
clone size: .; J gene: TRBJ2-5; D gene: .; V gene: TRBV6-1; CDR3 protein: CASSRGGETQYF; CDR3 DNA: TGTGCCAGCAGTCGAGGGGGAGAGACCCAGTACTTC
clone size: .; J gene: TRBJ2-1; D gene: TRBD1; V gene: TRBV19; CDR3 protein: CASSLRTGWNEQFF; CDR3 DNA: TGTGCCAGTAGTCTCCGGACAGGGTGGAACGAGCAGTTCTTC
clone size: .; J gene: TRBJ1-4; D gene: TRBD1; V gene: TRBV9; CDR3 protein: CASSGSDRGATNEKLFF; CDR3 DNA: TGTGCCAGCAGCGGATCCGACAGGGGTGCAACTAATGAAAAACTGTTTTTT
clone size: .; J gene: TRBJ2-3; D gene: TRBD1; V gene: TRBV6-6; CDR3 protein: CASRRTGRTDTQYF; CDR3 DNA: TGTGCCAGCAGGAGGACAGGACGCACAGATACGCAGTATTTT
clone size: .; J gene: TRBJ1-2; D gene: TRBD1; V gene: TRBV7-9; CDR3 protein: CASSYGTGDHGYTF; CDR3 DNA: TGTGCCAGCAGCTACGGGACAGGGGATCATGGCTACACCTTC
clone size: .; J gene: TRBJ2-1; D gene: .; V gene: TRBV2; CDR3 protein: CASSERLAEAYNEQFF; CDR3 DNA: TGTGCCAGCAGTGAAAGGTTGGCGGAAGCCTACAATGAGCAGTTCTTC
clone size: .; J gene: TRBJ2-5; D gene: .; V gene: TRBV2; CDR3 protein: CASSGLQETQYF; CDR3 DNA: TGTGCCAGCAGTGGACTACAAGAGACCCAGTACTTC
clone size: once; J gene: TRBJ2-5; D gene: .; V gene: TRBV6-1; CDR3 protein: CASSIMTREETQYF; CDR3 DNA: TGTGCCAGCAGTATCATGACGCGGGAAGAGACCCAGTACTTC
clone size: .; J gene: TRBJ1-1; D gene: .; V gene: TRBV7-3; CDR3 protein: CASSWSGANTEAFF; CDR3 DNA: TGTGCCAGCAGCTGGTCTGGGGCCAACACTGAAGCTTTCTTT
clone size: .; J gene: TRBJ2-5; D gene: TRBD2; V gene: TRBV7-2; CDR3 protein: CASSSLAGVVTQYF; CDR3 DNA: TGTGCCAGCAGCTCCCTAGCGGGAGTTGTGACCCAGTACTTC
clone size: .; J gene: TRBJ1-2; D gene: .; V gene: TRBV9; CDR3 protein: CASSAGYESPLGYTF; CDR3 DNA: TGTGCCAGCAGCGCGGGGTATGAATCCCCTCTTGGCTACACCTTC
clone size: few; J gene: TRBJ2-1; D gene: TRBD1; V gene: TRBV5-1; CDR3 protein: CASSSGQTYNEQFF; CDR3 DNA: TGCGCCAGCAGCTCGGGACAGACCTACAATGAGCAGTTCTTC
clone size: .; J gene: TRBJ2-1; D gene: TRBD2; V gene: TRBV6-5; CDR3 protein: CASSYTRGGEVEQFF; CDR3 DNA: TGTGCCAGCAGTTACACCCGCGGGGGGGAGGTTGAGCAGTTCTTC
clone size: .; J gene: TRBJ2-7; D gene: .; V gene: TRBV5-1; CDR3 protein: CASSLGGTVYEQYF; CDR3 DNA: TGCGCCAGCAGCTTAGGAGGGACCGTCTACGAGCAGTACTTC
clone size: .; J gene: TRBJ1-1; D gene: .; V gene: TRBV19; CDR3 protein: CASSIGTLRGTEAFF; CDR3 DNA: TGTGCCAGTAGTATAGGGACCCTTAGGGGAACTGAAGCTTTCTTT
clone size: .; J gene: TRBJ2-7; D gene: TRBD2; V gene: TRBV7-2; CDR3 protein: CASSPRGTSGSDIVREVF; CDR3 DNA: TGTGCCAGCAGCCCCCGTGGGACTAGCGGGAGCGATATAGTAAGGGAGGTCTTC